This is a list of T cell receptor beta chains from one sample in a study of T cell repertoires in cytomegalovirus infection. Each CDR3 protein gets one entry after TCRdb re-called the reads with MiXCR. The table includes roughly 500,000 distinct CDR3 sequences, approximately 10% detected once. Specimen: PBMCs. The receptor set was obtained from a human donor in good health (CMV status not recorded). Some clones in this sample may be carry-over from other donors' samples. The CDR3 runs from the conserved cysteine through the conserved F or W. Only some rows state a clone size, as once, few, many or a class for expanded clones.

V	J	size	CDR3
TRBV13	TRBJ1-1	many	CASSSGEDRNTEAFF
TRBV9	TRBJ1-1	few	CASSTRTGLDEAFF
TRBV18	TRBJ1-4	many	CASSPRDRSPPDEKLFF
TRBV7-8	TRBJ2-1	many	CASSLAASGGFDEQFF
TRBV7-9	TRBJ2-3	-	CASGQAGDTDTQYF
TRBV20-1	TRBJ2-3	-	CSASGRTARTDTQYF
TRBV20-1	TRBJ2-3	-	CSASPLAGFTDTQYF
TRBV19	TRBJ2-1	-	CASSTSGGSYNEEFF
TRBV19	TRBJ2-1	many	CASSISGRVSEQFF
TRBV28	TRBJ2-1	few	CASSLQGVGEQFF
TRBV3-1	TRBJ1-1	-	CVSSRPATEAFF
TRBV28	TRBJ1-6	-	CASSSGLSNSPLHF
TRBV20-1	TRBJ1-2	-	CRGIDDTLNYGYTF
TRBV27	TRBJ1-4	many	CASSFQGREKLFF
TRBV19	TRBJ1-5	few	CASRTYSTGISNQPQHF
TRBV14	TRBJ2-2	many	CASRPSGLAATFGGELFF
TRBV6-6	TRBJ1-6	many	CASRIRDRGSPLHF
TRBV18	TRBJ2-7	many	CASSPPPGGGFSYEQYF
TRBV5-6	TRBJ2-1	few	CASSLGATSGYNEQFF
TRBV19	TRBJ1-2	many	CASSTTTGGYTF
TRBV2	TRBJ2-7	many	CASVGVRNIGQYF
TRBV18	TRBJ1-5	few	CASSPTSGGNQPQHF
TRBV6-1	TRBJ2-3	-	CASSGNTHTDTQYF
TRBV7-2	TRBJ2-3	-	CASSTQGGAGTDTQYF
TRBV6-5	TRBJ1-2	many	CASSYGPTEGDYGYTF
TRBV19	TRBJ1-6	-	CASRQGVGSPLHF
TRBV12-3/TRBV12-4	TRBJ2-1	-	CASSLRGRGKGHEQFF
TRBV27	TRBJ2-1	many	CASSLGGASNEQFF
TRBV29-1	TRBJ2-1	-	CSVERMSLTSGRVLEQFF
TRBV7-8	TRBJ2-1	many	CASSLSGSPQREQFF
TRBV11-2	TRBJ1-3	-	CASSGPGGEGNTIYF
TRBV29-1	TRBJ1-2	once	CSVAGGYTF
TRBV6-1	TRBJ2-4	many	CASSTPQGGREWNIQYF
TRBV6-5	TRBJ2-7	many	CASSYSGTYEQYF
TRBV7-3	TRBJ2-7	many	CASSLSGSAGNEQYF
TRBV5-1	TRBJ2-2	-	CASSSIAGANTGELFF
TRBV11-1	TRBJ2-1	few	CASTLGGTRDEQFF
TRBV20-1	TRBJ2-5	-	CSADQEESQETQYF
TRBV12-3/TRBV12-4	TRBJ1-2	many	CASGGAGVIYGYTF
TRBV4-2	TRBJ2-1	many	CASSQAFSENEQFF
TRBV7-3	TRBJ1-1	many	CASSLLGLLNTEAFF
TRBV13	TRBJ1-2	many	CASSSGVYGYTF
TRBV6-1	TRBJ1-2	many	CASRRTGVGSPDGYTF
TRBV6-2/TRBV6-3	TRBJ2-1	many	CASRIESGQGVHNEQFF
TRBV20-1	TRBJ2-5	-	CSAEGQGQTQYF
TRBV27	TRBJ1-2	many	CASRSQGEPYGYTF
TRBV5-1	TRBJ2-7	few	CASSIAGDEQYF
TRBV6-5	TRBJ2-1	-	CASSYTQGRANNEQFF